Listed here is a single T cell receptor beta chain. This sample was included in a study of blood T cell dynamics during melanoma immunotherapy. Study details: Metastatic melanoma patients received first-line pembrolizumab or nivolumab plus ipilimumab.

CDR1 and CDR2 (germline): SNHLY, FYNNEI. This CDR3 has 11 amino acids. Trimming took 6 bases from V and 8 from J, leaving 10 bases between them. The time point was: pre-treatment baseline. Blood was drawn before treatment and at week 3 after checkpoint blockade. Apart from two fast progressors, RECIST 1.1 response was judged 12 weeks post-infusion. DNA loading was fixed at about 340 ng for all bulk PBMC samples. Measured with immunoSEQ multiplex PCR; TCRdb has only the in-frame clones, and not every one. Of more than 8,500 clones detected, 86% appear once; the ten largest clones hold over 8.5%. The genes are TRBV2 and TRBJ1-2, with D possibly being TRBD1 (5 bases). Sequenced here: blood, sampled from a patient treated with checkpoint blockade. This receptor was taken from a human donor with melanoma. CDR3 residues: CASRAREGYTF. The CDR3, as DNA: TGTGCCAGCAGAGCCAGGGAGGGCTACACCTTC.